This T cell receptor beta chain was documented in a study of cytomegalovirus exposure and HLA in healthy donors. This clone appeared a single time. What it binds is unknown. Profiling relied on immunoSEQ multiplex PCR, and the TCRdb table lists in-frame clones only, not all of them. Here the sample spans about 200,000 clones, approximately 87% being singletons. Study-wide results and caveats: Rarity marked most TCR sequences, yet some public TCRs occurred in many donors. Testing in vitro showed a few CMV-associated chains specific for CMV antigens.

CDR1 is MNHNY, CDR2 SVGAGI, per germline (reference sequence). CDR3 length equals 15 residues. V was trimmed by 2 bases and J by 3 bases, leaving 10 bases between them. The source material was PBMCs. This receptor was identified in a woman under 30 in good health and CMV-seronegative. This rearrangement joins TRBV6-6 to TRBJ2-2; possibly TRBD1 for D (6 bases). CDR3 sequence reads: CASSYTGQYTGELFF. The CDR3 region has the DNA TGTGCCAGCAGTTACACGGGACAATACACCGGGGAGCTGTTTTTT.